Listed here is a single TCR beta chain. The data are from a study of technical replicates of blood from several donors. The method was immunoSEQ multiplex PCR; TCRdb's version includes in-frame clones alone and lacks a portion of them. The repertoire holds about 62,000 clones, with about nine tenths as singletons. CDR1 and CDR2 (germline): SEHNR, FQNEAQ (reference sequence). The CDR3 extends over 16 amino acids. Trimming removed 7 bases from V and 2 bases from J, with 20 bases in between. The TCR originated in a human donor in good health. Some clones in this sample may be carry-over from other donors' samples. This sequence joins TRBV7-9 and TRBJ2-5; D may be TRBD2 (5 bases). The sample was PBMCs. CDR3 loop: CASNRDIGLTQETQYF. The CDR3 nucleotides read TGTGCCAGCAACCGAGATATTGGACTTACACAAGAGACCCAGTACTTC.